This T cell receptor (beta chain) stems from a study of CD8+ T cells in alopecia areata. Extracted RNA was reverse transcribed into cDNA, the sequencing template. Libraries were prepared by immunoSEQ multiplex PCR; TCRdb keeps only in-frame clonotypes and omits some of them. The table lists fewer than 250,000 clones, around 56% of them singletons, with over 0.55% in the top ten. This CDR3 contains 16 residues. The germline gives CDR1 PRHDT, CDR2 FYEKMQ (reference sequence). J gave up 2 bases and V 4 bases, and 6 bases lay outside the gene matches. Treatment given: oral pan-JAK inhibitor, 5-10 mg twice daily. Collected material from alopecia areata patients comprised lesional scalp punch biopsies and peripheral blood.

The material sequenced was CD4+ T cells sorted from blood, taken at week 4, from a patient treated with tofacitinib. This clonotype was obtained from a human donor with alopecia areata. The chain is built from TRBV13 and TRBJ2-3; TRBD2 aligns across 10 bases. As DNA, the CDR3 is TGTGCCAGCAGCTATCAACTAGCGGGATACACAGATACGCAGTATTTT. Residues: CASSYQLAGYTDTQYF.